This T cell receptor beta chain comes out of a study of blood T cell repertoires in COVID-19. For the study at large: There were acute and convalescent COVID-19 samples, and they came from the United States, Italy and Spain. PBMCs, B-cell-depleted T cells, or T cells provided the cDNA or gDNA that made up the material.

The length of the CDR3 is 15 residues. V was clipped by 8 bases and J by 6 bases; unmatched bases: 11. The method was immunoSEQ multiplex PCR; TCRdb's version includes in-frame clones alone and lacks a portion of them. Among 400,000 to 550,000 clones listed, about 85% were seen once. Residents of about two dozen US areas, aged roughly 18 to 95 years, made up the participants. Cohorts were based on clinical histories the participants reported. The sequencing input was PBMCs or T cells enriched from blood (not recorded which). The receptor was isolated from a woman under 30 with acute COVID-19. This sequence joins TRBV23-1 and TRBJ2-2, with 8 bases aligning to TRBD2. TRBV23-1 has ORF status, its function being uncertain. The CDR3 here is CASFFSGREAGELFF. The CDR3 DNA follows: TGCGCCAGCTTCTTTTCGGGGCGGGAGGCCGGGGAGCTGTTTTTT.